The source of this T cell receptor (beta chain) is a study of blood T cell repertoires in COVID-19. Trimming pared 0 bases from V and 3 bases from J, leaving 16 bases between. Germline V gene lookup returns CDR1 SGHTS and CDR2 YDEGEE. The CDR3 spans 17 residues. TCRdb's table, derived via immunoSEQ multiplex PCR, lists solely in-frame clones and lacks some. The sample consists of 150,000 to 160,000 clones, about four fifths of them appearing once. The chain joins TRBV5-8 to TRBJ1-5; TRBD1 might be the D (5 bases). Sequencing was carried out using peripheral blood. This TCR derives from a woman in her sixties or seventies with acute or convalescent COVID-19. The chain's CDR3 is CASSLGAGQVYNQPQHF. CDR3 nucleotides: TGTGCCAGCAGCTTGGGGGCGGGGCAGGTATACAATCAGCCCCAGCATTTT.